Below, 10 T cell receptor beta chains from the same sample are listed, as sequenced in a study of shared clonotypes between healthy human individuals. Clones were read by immunoSEQ multiplex PCR, and TCRdb kept only the in-frame ones, dropping some. The table has about 490,000 clones, roughly four fifths seen once. The specimen was PBMCs. The receptors were sampled from a woman aged 40 to 49 in good health. Some clones in this sample may be carry-over from other donors' samples.

CDR3 sequence reads: CSADRAPGLFF. Here the CDR3 DNA reads TGCAGTGCGGACCGGGCCCCCGGTCTGTTTTTT. This sequence joins TRBV20-1 and TRBJ1-4; D remains ambiguous. The CDR3 totals 11 residues. The germline V gene has CDR1 DFQATT and CDR2 SNEGSKA (reference sequence). The V and J ends lost 6 bases and 14 bases respectively, with 16 bases between them.

The rearrangement uses TRBV5-4 and TRBJ1-2; a weak D match, TRBD1 (5 bases). Germline CDR1 SGHNT, CDR2 YYREEE (reference sequence). The CDR3 runs 14 residues. Trimming shortened V by 0 bases and J by 8 bases, and 14 bases separated the two germline ends. CDR3 protein: CASSLDGGTAGYTF. The CDR3 DNA reads TGTGCCAGCAGCTTGGACGGGGGGACGGCAGGCTACACCTTC.

The V call is TRBV29-1, the J call TRBJ1-1; 9 positions agree with TRBD1. J gave up 0 bases and V 4 bases, and 12 bases lay outside the gene matches. The CDR3 contains 17 residues. Germline V lookup: CDR1 SQVTM, CDR2 ANQGSEA. The CDR3 region has the DNA TGCAGCGTTGCCCCTCGACAGGGGGGGGGCCTGAACACTGAAGCTTTCTTT. Translating gives CSVAPRQGGGLNTEAFF. Based on the CDR3 plus reference TRBV29-1 and TRBJ1-1, the full variable domain is SAVISQKPSRDICQRGTSLTIQCQVDSQVTMMFWYRQQPGQSLTLIATANQGSEATYESGFVIDKFPISRPNLTFSTLTVSNMSPEDSSIYLCSVAPRQGGGLNTEAFFGQGTRLTVV.

Details on this clone: This likely traces to a read error, being one base from a far larger clone. This chain joins TRBV18 and TRBJ1-2, with D unclear. The CDR3 runs 12 residues. The V end lost 0 bases, the J end lost 2 bases, and 1 base lay between the germline ends. Germline lookup yields CDR1 KGHSH and CDR2 LQKENI. The CDR3 is CASSPPNYGYTF. The DNA for the CDR3 is TGTGCCAGCTCACCACCAAACTATGGCTACACCTTC.

The table lists this clone with many counts. J is TRBJ2-1 and V is TRBV5-4; D unclear. The V end lost 2 bases, the J end lost 2 bases, and 11 bases lay between the germline ends. The CDR3 contains 15 residues. CDR1 SGHNT and CDR2 YYREEE come from the germline V gene (reference sequence). As DNA, the CDR3 is TGTGCCAGCAGCTTAGTTCCAGAGGCCTACAATGAGCAGTTCTTC. This sequence encodes CASSLVPEAYNEQFF.

This sequence joins TRBV7-2 and TRBJ1-1; D is undetermined. V dropped 2 bases and J dropped 1 base, with 8 bases sitting between them. CDR3 length: 14 residues. Germline V gene lookup returns CDR1 SGHTA and CDR2 FQGNSA. CDR3 in DNA: TGTGCCAGCAGCTTAATGGGCTGGAACACTGAAGCTTTCTTT. Translating it yields CASSLMGWNTEAFF.

CDR3 coding DNA: TGTGCCAGCAGCCACAGGTGGGGAGATACGCAGTATTTT. This gives the protein CASSHRWGDTQYF. This chain connects TRBV11-3 to TRBJ2-3, with D possibly matching TRBD1 (5 bases). The CDR3 sequence is 13 residues long. V gave up 5 bases and J gave up 5 bases, with 11 bases separating them. Per the germline V gene, CDR1 is SGHNT and CDR2 is YENEEA.

The chain employs TRBV25-1 and TRBJ2-1; TRBD2 matches at 8 bases. Germline CDR1 is MGHDK and CDR2 is SYGVNS. This CDR3 spans 15 amino acids. V dropped 8 bases and J dropped 6; count of bases not matched to a gene: 12. The CDR3 DNA follows: TGTGCCAGCGAGGGGGGGCTAGCGGGCGCCAATGAGCAGTTCTTC. It codes for CASEGGLAGANEQFF.

With regard to this clone: A far larger clone is just one base off, so this is likely a read error. The V gene is TRBV6-1, the J gene TRBJ2-2; D unclear. Looked up from germline, CDR1 is MNHNS and CDR2 is SASEGT. The CDR3 has 14 residues. The germline V and J ends were trimmed by 4 bases and 3 bases, with 9 bases remaining between them. The CDR3 DNA is TGTGCCAGCAGTGTAGTTGCGGACACCGGGGAGCTGTTTTTT. It is translated as CASSVVADTGELFF.

On this clone itself: One junction end disagrees with the germline gene, perhaps due to a read error. Within the sample, other DNA sequences also encode this same CDR3. This sequence joins TRBV5-1 and TRBJ1-4; no clear D gene. Germline CDR1 and CDR2: SGHRS and YFSETQ. The CDR3 is 14 residues long. CDR3 loop: CASSLGSTNEKLFF. In DNA form, the CDR3 reads TGCGCCAGCAGCTTGGGTTCAACCAATGAAAAACTGTTTTTT. Based on the CDR3 plus reference TRBV5-1 and TRBJ1-4, the full variable domain is KAGVTQTPRYLIKTRGQQVTLSCSPISGHRSVSWYQQTPGQGLQFLFEYFSETQRNKGNFPGRFSGRQFSNSRSEMNVSTLELGDSALYLCASSLGSTNEKLFFGSGTQLSVL.